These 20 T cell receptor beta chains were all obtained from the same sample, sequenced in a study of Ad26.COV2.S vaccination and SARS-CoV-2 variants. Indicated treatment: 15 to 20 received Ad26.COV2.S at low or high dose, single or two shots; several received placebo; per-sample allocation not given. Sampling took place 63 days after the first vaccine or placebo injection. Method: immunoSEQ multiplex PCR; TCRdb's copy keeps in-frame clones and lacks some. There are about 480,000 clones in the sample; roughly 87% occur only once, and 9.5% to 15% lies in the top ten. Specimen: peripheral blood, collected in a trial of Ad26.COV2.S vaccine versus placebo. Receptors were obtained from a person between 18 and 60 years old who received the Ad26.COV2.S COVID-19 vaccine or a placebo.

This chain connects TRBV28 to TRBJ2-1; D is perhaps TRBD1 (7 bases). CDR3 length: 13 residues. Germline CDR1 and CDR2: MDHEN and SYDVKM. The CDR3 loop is CVSRGDHYNEQFF. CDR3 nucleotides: TGTGTCTCCAGGGGGGACCACTACAATGAGCAGTTCTTC.

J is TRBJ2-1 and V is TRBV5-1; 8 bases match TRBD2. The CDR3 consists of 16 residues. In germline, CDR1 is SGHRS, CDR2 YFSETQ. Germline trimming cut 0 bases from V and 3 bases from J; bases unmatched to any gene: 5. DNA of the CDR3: TGCGCCAGCAGCTTGGGTCCCGGGAGGGGCTACAATGAGCAGTTCTTC. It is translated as CASSLGPGRGYNEQFF.

CDR3 amino acids: CASSFRTSGSYEQYF. CDR3 DNA: TGTGCCAGCAGTTTCCGGACTAGCGGGAGTTACGAGCAGTACTTC. The chain uses TRBV6-5 and TRBJ2-7; 13 bases are a match to TRBD2. There are 15 residues in the CDR3. Losses at the gene ends were 4 bases for V and 4 bases for J; bases not matched to a gene: 4. Germline V gene sequence: CDR1 MNHEY, CDR2 SVGAGI.

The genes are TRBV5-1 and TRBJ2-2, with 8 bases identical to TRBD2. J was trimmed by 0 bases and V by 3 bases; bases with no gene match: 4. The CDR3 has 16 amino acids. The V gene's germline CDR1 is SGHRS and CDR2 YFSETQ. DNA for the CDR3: TGCGCCAGCAGCTCCTTAGCGGGATCGAACACCGGGGAGCTGTTTTTT. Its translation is CASSSLAGSNTGELFF.

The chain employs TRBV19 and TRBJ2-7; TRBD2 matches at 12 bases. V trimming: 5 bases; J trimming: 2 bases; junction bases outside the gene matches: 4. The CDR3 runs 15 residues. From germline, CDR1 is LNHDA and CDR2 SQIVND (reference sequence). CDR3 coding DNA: TGTGCCAGTAGTTTTTCTAGCGGGAGGGCCTACGAGCAGTACTTC. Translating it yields CASSFSSGRAYEQYF.

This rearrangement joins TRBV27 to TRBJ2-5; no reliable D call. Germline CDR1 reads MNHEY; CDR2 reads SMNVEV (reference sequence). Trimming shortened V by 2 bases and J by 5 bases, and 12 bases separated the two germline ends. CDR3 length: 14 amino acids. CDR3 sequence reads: CASSLPGSGETQYF. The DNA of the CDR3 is TGTGCCAGCAGTTTACCCGGGTCGGGCGAGACCCAGTACTTC.

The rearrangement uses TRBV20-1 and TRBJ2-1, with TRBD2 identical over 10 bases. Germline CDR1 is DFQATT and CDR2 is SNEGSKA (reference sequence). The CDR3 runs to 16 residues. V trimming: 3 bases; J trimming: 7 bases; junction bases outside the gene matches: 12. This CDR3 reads CSASGVLAGVLNEQFF. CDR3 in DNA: TGCAGTGCTAGTGGAGTCCTAGCGGGAGTTCTGAATGAGCAGTTCTTC.

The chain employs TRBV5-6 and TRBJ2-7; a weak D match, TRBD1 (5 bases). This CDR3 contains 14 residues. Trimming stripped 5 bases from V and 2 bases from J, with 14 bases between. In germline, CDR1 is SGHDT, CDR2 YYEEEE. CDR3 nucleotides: TGTGCCAGCAGGCCCCGACAGTTCCCCTACGAGCAGTACTTC. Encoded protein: CASRPRQFPYEQYF.

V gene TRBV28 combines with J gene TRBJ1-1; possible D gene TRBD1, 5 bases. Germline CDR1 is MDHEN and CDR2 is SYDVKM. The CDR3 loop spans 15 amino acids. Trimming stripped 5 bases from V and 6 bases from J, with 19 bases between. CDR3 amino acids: CASSPLGGGSPEAFF. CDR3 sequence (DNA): TGTGCCAGCAGTCCCCTTGGGGGGGGGAGCCCTGAAGCTTTCTTT.

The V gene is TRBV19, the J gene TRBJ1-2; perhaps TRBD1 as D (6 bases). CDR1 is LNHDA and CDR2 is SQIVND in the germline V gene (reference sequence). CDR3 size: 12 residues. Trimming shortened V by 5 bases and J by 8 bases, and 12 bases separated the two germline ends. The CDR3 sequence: CASSWGGPGYTF. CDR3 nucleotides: TGTGCCAGTAGTTGGGGGGGCCCCGGCTACACCTTC.

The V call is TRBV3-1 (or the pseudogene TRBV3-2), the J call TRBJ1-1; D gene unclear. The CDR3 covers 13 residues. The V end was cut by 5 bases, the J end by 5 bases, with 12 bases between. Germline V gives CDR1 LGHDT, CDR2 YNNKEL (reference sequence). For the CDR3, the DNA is TGTGCCAGCAGCACGCAGACCTTGACTGAAGCTTTCTTT. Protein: CASSTQTLTEAFF.

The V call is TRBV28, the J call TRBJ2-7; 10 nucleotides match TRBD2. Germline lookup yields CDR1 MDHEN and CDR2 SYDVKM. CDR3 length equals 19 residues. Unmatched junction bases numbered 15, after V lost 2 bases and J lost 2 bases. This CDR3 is CASSLIGRTYSGGTYEQYF. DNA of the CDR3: TGTGCCAGCAGTTTAATCGGCAGAACTTATAGCGGGGGGACCTACGAGCAGTACTTC.

CDR3 in amino acids: CASSRTDTQYF. The CDR3 bases are TGTGCCAGCTCAAGGACAGATACGCAGTATTTT. The chain couples TRBV18 to TRBJ2-3; no definite D call. The CDR3 extends over 11 amino acids. Germline loops: CDR1 KGHSH, CDR2 LQKENI. Trimming stripped 5 bases from V and 3 bases from J, with 3 bases between.

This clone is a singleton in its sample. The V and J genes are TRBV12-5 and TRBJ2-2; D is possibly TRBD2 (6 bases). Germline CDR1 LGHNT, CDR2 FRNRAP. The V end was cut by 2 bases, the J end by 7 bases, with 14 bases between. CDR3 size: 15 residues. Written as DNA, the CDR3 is TGTGCTAGTGGTTTGACCCCGTCGGGGGTCGGGGAGCTGTTTTTT. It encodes CASGLTPSGVGELFF.

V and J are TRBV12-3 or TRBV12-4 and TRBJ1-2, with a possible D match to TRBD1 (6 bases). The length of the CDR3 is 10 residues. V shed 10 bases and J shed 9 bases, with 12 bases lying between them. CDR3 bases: TGTGCCACGGGGGGCAGGAGCTACACCTTC. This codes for CATGGRSYTF.

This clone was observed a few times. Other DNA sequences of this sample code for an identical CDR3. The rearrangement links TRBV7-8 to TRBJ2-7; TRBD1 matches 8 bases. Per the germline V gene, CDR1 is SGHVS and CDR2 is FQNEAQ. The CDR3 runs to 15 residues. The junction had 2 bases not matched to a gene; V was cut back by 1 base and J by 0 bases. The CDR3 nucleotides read TGTGCCAGCAGCTTAGGACAGGGGCCCTCCTACGAGCAGTACTTC. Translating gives CASSLGQGPSYEQYF. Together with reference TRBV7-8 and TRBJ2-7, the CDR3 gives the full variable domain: GAGVSQSPRYKVAKRGQDVALRCDPISGHVSLFWYQQALGQGPEFLTYFQNEAQLDKSGLPSDRFFAERPEGSVSTLKIQRTQQEDSAVYLCASSLGQGPSYEQYFGPGTRLTVT.

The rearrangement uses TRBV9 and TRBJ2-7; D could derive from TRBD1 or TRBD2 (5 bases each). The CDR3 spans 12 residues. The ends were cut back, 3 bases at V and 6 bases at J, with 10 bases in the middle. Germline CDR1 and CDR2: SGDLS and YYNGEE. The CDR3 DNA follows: TGTGCCAGCAGCGGATTAGGGACCGAGCAGTACTTC. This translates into CASSGLGTEQYF. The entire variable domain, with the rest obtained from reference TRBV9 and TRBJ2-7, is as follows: DSGVTQTPKHLITATGQRVTLRCSPRSGDLSVYWYQQSLDQGLQFLIQYYNGEERAKGNILERFSAQQFPDLHSELNLSSLELGDSALYFCASSGLGTEQYFGPGTRLTVT.

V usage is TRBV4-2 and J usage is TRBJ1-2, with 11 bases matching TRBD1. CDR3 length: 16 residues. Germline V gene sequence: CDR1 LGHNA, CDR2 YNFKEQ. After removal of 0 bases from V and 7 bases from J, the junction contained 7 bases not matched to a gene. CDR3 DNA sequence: TGTGCCAGCAGCCAAGATTATAGGGGACAGGGGGTTGGCTACACCTTC. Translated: CASSQDYRGQGVGYTF.

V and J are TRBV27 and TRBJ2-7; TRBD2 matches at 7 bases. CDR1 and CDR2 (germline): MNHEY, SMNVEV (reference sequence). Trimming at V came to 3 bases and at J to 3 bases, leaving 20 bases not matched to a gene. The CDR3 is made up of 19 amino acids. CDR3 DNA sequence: TGTGCCAGCAGTTTTTTTCCCCCCGGGCGGGAGCGGGGCCTCTACGAGCAGTACTTC. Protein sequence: CASSFFPPGRERGLYEQYF.

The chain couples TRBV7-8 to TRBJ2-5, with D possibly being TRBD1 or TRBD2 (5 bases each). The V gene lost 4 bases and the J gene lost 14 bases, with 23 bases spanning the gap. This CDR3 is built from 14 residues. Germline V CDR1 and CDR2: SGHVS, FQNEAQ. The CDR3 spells CASSSEGSRGVPYF. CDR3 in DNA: TGTGCCAGCAGCTCTGAAGGGTCTAGGGGAGTCCCTTACTTC.